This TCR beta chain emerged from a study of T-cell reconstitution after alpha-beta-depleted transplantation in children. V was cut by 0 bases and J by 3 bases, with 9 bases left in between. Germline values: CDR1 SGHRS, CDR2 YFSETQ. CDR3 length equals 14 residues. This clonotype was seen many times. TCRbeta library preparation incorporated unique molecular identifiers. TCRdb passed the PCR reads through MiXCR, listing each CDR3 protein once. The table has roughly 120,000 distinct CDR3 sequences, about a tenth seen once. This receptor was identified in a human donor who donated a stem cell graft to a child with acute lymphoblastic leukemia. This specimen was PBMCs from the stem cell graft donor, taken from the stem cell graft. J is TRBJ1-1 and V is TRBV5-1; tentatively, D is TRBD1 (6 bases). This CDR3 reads CASSLGTVHTEAFF. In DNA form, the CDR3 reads TGCGCCAGCAGCTTGGGGACAGTCCACACTGAAGCTTTCTTT.